The source of this T cell receptor beta chain is a study of shared clonotypes between healthy human individuals. In the case of this clone: Antigen specificity is unknown.

Produced via immunoSEQ multiplex PCR; TCRdb's table is partial and in-frame only. The data contain approximately 2.5 million clones, more than 90% of them seen just once; the ten biggest clones take up 0.14%. Looked up from germline, CDR1 is MGHDK and CDR2 is SYGVNS. V trimming: 3 bases; J trimming: 9 bases; junction bases outside the gene matches: 6. The CDR3 runs to 14 residues. Healthy and HIV-negative, the adult donors had no recent acute infections or vaccinations. In the CD4+ fraction, cells were divided into CD45RA+ naive and CD45RA-negative memory subsets. Study-wide results and caveats: Across four donors, naive CD4 shared roughly 5%, naive CD8 under 4%, memory CD4 roughly 2.2%, memory CD8 roughly 0.37%. The rarefaction results pointed to incomplete sorted-subset sequencing despite large depth.

The chain uses TRBV25-1 and TRBJ1-5, with TRBD1 matching 9 bases. The sequencing input was naive CD4+ T cells sorted from blood. Subset denoted: CD45RA+ positively selected. This TCR was recovered from a man aged 18 to 30 in good health. CDR3 nucleotides: TGTGCCAGCAGTGATCAGGGACAGGGTCCGCCCCAGCATTTT. Protein product: CASSDQGQGPPQHF.